These 22 T cell receptor beta chains share one sample of origin, sequenced in a study of persistence of HIV-infected CD4 T cells. Their target antigens are unknown. Stimulation used around 10 ug/mL lysate from CMV-infected fibroblasts. Sorted nonresponding memory CD4+ T cells were CD40L-negative, CD69-negative, CD45RO-high. This was the immunoSEQ version 4 assay in survey mode. Some clones are missing from TCRdb's copy, which holds only in-frame ones; the method was immunoSEQ multiplex PCR. This table holds roughly 30,000 clones, 82% found once. Source: CD4+ T cells sorted from PBMCs after roughly 20-hour stimulation, taken from a patient who received antiretroviral therapy. All receptors come from an adult man with HIV who was CMV-seropositive.

The genes are TRBV6-1 and TRBJ2-1, with a weak D call TRBD1 (6 bases). Germline V gives CDR1 MNHNS, CDR2 SASEGT. This CDR3 contains 16 residues. Trimming removed 3 bases at V and 0 bases at J, with 12 bases between. CDR3 region: CASSDADRLSYNEQFF. The CDR3 nucleotides are TGTGCCAGCAGTGACGCTGACAGGCTCTCCTACAATGAGCAGTTCTTC.

This clone occurred once. The V call is TRBV2, the J call TRBJ1-3; maybe TRBD1 (5 bases). V was cut by 2 bases and J by 2 bases, with 13 bases left in between. This CDR3 has 16 amino acids. CDR1 and CDR2 from the germline V gene are SNHLY and FYNNEI. The CDR3 here is CASSEPAGLTGNTIYF. DNA of the CDR3: TGTGCCAGCAGTGAACCCGCAGGGTTGACTGGAAACACCATATATTTT. Full variable domain (remainder filled in from reference TRBV2 and TRBJ1-3): EPEVTQTPSHQVTQMGQEVILRCVPISNHLYFYWYRQILGQKVEFLVSFYNNEISEKSEIFDDQFSVERPDGSNFTLKIRSTKLEDSAMYFCASSEPAGLTGNTIYFGEGSWLTVV.

V is TRBV4-2 and J is TRBJ2-2; 7 positions match TRBD2. This CDR3 contains 17 residues. Trimming at V came to 3 bases and at J to 0 bases, leaving 7 bases not matched to a gene. Germline loops: CDR1 LGHNA, CDR2 YNFKEQ. CDR3 region: CASSHSLADANTGELFF. In DNA, the CDR3 is TGTGCCAGCAGCCACTCTCTAGCGGACGCGAACACCGGGGAGCTGTTTTTT.

This clone has only one observation. The junction shows a germline mismatch at one end, possibly a read error. The rearrangement links TRBV12-3 or TRBV12-4 to TRBJ2-7; possibly TRBD1 for D (6 bases). The CDR3 covers 13 residues. This CDR3 is CASSFGDTRIRIF. The CDR3 DNA reads TGTGCCAGCAGTTTTGGGGACACCAGAATCCGAATTTTC.

This clone was detected once. The rearrangement joins TRBV5-1 to TRBJ2-7; TRBD1 agrees at 10 bases. Per germline, CDR1 SGHRS and CDR2 YFSETQ. V was clipped by 4 bases and J by 7 bases; unmatched bases: 8. The CDR3 runs 14 residues. The CDR3 sequence is CASSAGTGAREQYF. The CDR3 DNA sequence: TGCGCCAGCAGCGCCGGGACAGGGGCGAGGGAGCAGTACTTC.

The rearrangement links TRBV28 to TRBJ2-7; possibly TRBD1 or TRBD2 for D (5 bases each). The CDR3 has 14 residues. With 8 bases removed from V and 7 bases from J, the gap between germline ends came to 21 bases. Germline V lookup: CDR1 MDHEN, CDR2 SYDVKM. The CDR3 nucleotides are TGTGCCAGCTTCCGGGACCCACCCTTTGGTGAGCAGTACTTC. It encodes CASFRDPPFGEQYF.

This clone was seen once. The J gene is TRBJ2-3, the V gene TRBV7-3, with unresolved D. The CDR3 sequence is 15 residues long. The V end was cut by 7 bases, the J end by 3 bases, with 17 bases between. Per the germline V gene, CDR1 is SGHTA and CDR2 is FQGTGA. The CDR3 is CASTTSGSTTDTQYF. The DNA of the CDR3 is TGTGCCAGCACGACCTCAGGAAGTACAACAGATACGCAGTATTTT.

This clone was picked up a small number of times. V and J are TRBV5-5 and TRBJ2-2, with D unclear. The CDR3 runs to 15 residues. Germline V CDR1 and CDR2: SGHKS, YYEKEE (reference sequence). Trimming removed 0 bases at V and 1 base at J, with 7 bases between. This chain's CDR3 is CASSLGIRNTGELFF. In DNA form, the CDR3 reads TGTGCCAGCAGCTTGGGCATCAGGAACACCGGGGAGCTGTTTTTT.

The chain has TRBV6-4 and TRBJ2-3; 12 bases line up with TRBD2. V shed 5 bases and J 6 bases; nucleotides not matched to a gene: 3. From germline, CDR1 is MRHNA and CDR2 SNTAGT. The CDR3 contains 14 residues. The CDR3 reads CASSRTSGADTQYF. CDR3 in DNA: TGTGCCAGCAGTAGGACTAGCGGGGCCGATACGCAGTATTTT.

V and J are TRBV7-9 and TRBJ2-7; D may be TRBD1 (6 bases). CDR1 and CDR2 (germline): SEHNR, FQNEAQ (reference sequence). There are 14 residues in the CDR3. V was trimmed by 0 bases and J by 3 bases, leaving 9 bases between them. The CDR3 loop reads CASSLASTGYEQYF. For the CDR3, the DNA is TGTGCCAGCAGCTTAGCGTCGACAGGCTACGAGCAGTACTTC.

This CDR3 is CASSLGGERDYGYTF. CDR3 bases: TGCGCCAGCAGCTTGGGAGGGGAAAGGGACTATGGCTACACCTTC. This chain links TRBV5-1 with TRBJ1-2, with D possibly TRBD1 on 5 matching bases. This CDR3 has 15 amino acids. The V and J ends lost 0 bases and 3 bases respectively, with 12 bases between them. Looked up from germline, CDR1 is SGHRS and CDR2 is YFSETQ.

This sequence joins TRBV3-1 (or the pseudogene TRBV3-2) and TRBJ1-1; D is ambiguous. Trimming took 4 bases from V and 1 from J, leaving 4 bases between them. From germline, CDR1 is LGHDT and CDR2 YNNKEL (reference sequence). The CDR3 runs to 12 residues. The chain's CDR3 is CASSLANTEAFF. Written as DNA, the CDR3 is TGTGCCAGCAGCCTGGCGAACACTGAAGCTTTCTTT.

The rearrangement joins TRBV5-1 to TRBJ2-7; the D call may be TRBD1 or TRBD2 (7 bases each). The CDR3 has 16 amino acids. CDR1 is SGHRS, CDR2 YFSETQ, per germline. V lost 0 bases and J lost 5, with 18 bases in between. The CDR3: CASSLARGTMDNEQYF. Here the CDR3 DNA reads TGCGCCAGCAGCTTGGCCAGGGGGACTATGGACAACGAGCAGTACTTC.

The chain has TRBV6-5 and TRBJ2-1; no firm D call. CDR3 length: 15 amino acids. Looked up from germline, CDR1 is MNHEY and CDR2 is SVGAGI. Trimming took off 0 bases at V and 0 bases at J, with 6 bases between the two ends. For the CDR3, the DNA is TGTGCCAGCAGTTACTCGGGAAGCTCCTACAATGAGCAGTTCTTC. It codes for CASSYSGSSYNEQFF.

This chain connects TRBV7-9 to TRBJ2-3; 10 bases line up with TRBD2. V lost 1 base, J lost 2 bases, and 6 bases stayed unmatched. Germline values: CDR1 SEHNR, CDR2 FQNEAQ (reference sequence). CDR3 length equals 17 residues. DNA for the CDR3: TGTGCCAGCAGCTTAGGAGGCGGGACTAGCGTCACAGATACGCAGTATTTT. This gives the protein CASSLGGGTSVTDTQYF.

In this sample, this clone turned up a few times. V is TRBV3-1 (or the pseudogene TRBV3-2) and J is TRBJ1-1; TRBD1 agrees at 7 bases. Germline V gene data show CDR1 as LGHDT and CDR2 as YNNKEL (reference sequence). This CDR3 has 14 amino acids. With V trimmed by 3 bases and J by 6 bases, 7 bases remained unmatched. The CDR3 DNA follows: TGTGCCAGCAGCCATCACCGGGACAGATCTGAAGCTTTCTTT. Translating gives CASSHHRDRSEAFF.

The chain employs TRBV5-1 and TRBJ2-2; TRBD1 agrees at 7 bases. The CDR3 extends over 15 amino acids. Germline V lookup: CDR1 SGHRS, CDR2 YFSETQ. J was trimmed by 3 bases and V by 4 bases; bases with no gene match: 6. The CDR3 nucleotides read TGCGCCAGCAGCGCTGGACAGGAGTACACCGGGGAGCTGTTTTTT. It encodes CASSAGQEYTGELFF.

Turning to this clone: The identical CDR3 is also encoded by other nucleotide sequences in the sample. The chain has TRBV19 and TRBJ2-7; unclear D gene. Trimming took off 6 bases at V and 0 bases at J, with 12 bases between the two ends. Germline V gene data show CDR1 as LNHDA and CDR2 as SQIVND (reference sequence). This CDR3 contains 14 residues. The CDR3 DNA follows: TGTGCCAGTAGCCCTGGACGGAGCTCCTACGAGCAGTACTTC. Its protein product is CASSPGRSSYEQYF.

This clone was observed once. The rearrangement uses TRBV5-1 and TRBJ2-3; 11 bases are a match to TRBD2. CDR1 and CDR2 from the germline V gene are SGHRS and YFSETQ. This CDR3 contains 16 residues. Trimming removed 0 bases from V and 6 bases from J; junction bases left unmatched: 6. The DNA for the CDR3 is TGCGCCAGCAGCTTGGCCGGGCTAGCGGGGGGTGATACGCAGTATTTT. Amino acids: CASSLAGLAGGDTQYF.

The V gene is TRBV7-9, the J gene TRBJ1-2; TRBD1 might be the D (5 bases). The CDR3 totals 15 residues. CDR1 and CDR2 from the germline V gene are SEHNR and FQNEAQ (reference sequence). Trimming shortened V by 5 bases and J by 3 bases, and 16 bases separated the two germline ends. CDR3 nucleotides: TGTGCCAGCAGCCCCAGGAGAGGGGACTACTATGGCTACACCTTC. It encodes CASSPRRGDYYGYTF.

The CDR3 DNA is TGTGCCAGCAGCAAGGGACAGGCTAGCAATCAGCCCCAGCATTTT. Translation gives CASSKGQASNQPQHF. J is TRBJ1-5 and V is TRBV3-1 (or the pseudogene TRBV3-2), with 8 bases fitting TRBD1. Losses at the gene ends were 5 bases for V and 0 bases for J; bases not matched to a gene: 3. Germline CDR1 is LGHDT and CDR2 is YNNKEL (reference sequence). CDR3 length: 15 amino acids.

The gene calls are TRBV6-2 or TRBV6-3 and TRBJ1-5, with a possible D match to TRBD1 (6 bases). From germline, CDR1 is MNHEY and CDR2 SVGEGT. The CDR3 is 16 amino acids. V lost 5 bases to trimming and J lost 2 bases, with 16 bases between them. CDR3 DNA: TGTGCCAGCAGTGAGCGGGGGGCCAACGGCAATCAGCCCCAGCATTTT. Translating gives CASSERGANGNQPQHF.